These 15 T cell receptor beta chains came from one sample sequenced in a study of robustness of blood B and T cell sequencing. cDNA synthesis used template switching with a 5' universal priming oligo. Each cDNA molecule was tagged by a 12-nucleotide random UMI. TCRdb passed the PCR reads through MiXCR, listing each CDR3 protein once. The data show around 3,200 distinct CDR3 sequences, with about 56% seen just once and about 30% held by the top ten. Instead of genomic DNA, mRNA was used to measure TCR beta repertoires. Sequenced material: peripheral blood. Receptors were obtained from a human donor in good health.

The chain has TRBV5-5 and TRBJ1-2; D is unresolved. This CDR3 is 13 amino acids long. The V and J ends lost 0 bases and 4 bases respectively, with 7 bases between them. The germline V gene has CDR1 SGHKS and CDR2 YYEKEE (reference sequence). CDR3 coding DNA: TGTGCCAGCAGCTTGGATCTGTCCTATGGCTACACCTTC. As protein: CASSLDLSYGYTF. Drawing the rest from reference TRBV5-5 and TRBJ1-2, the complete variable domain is DAGVTQSPTHLIKTRGQQVTLRCSPISGHKSVSWYQQVLGQGPQFIFQYYEKEERGRGNFPDRFSARQFPNYSSELNVNALLLGDSALYLCASSLDLSYGYTFGSGTRLTVV.

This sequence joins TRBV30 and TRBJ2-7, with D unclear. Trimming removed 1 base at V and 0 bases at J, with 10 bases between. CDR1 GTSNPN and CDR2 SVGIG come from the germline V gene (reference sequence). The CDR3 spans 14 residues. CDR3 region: CAWSAAPLSYEQYF. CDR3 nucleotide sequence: TGTGCCTGGAGTGCAGCGCCCCTCTCCTACGAGCAGTACTTC. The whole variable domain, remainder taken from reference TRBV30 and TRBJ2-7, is SQTIHQWPATLVQPVGSPLSLECTVEGTSNPNLYWYRQAAGRGLQLLFYSVGIGQISSEVPQNLSASRPQDRQFILSSKKLLLSDSGFYLCAWSAAPLSYEQYFGPGTRLTVT.

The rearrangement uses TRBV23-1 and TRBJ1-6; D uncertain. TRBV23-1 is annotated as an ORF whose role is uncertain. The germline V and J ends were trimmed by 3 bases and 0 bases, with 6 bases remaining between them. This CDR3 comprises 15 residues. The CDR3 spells CASSHPSSYNSPLHF. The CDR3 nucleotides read TGCGCCAGCAGTCACCCAAGCTCCTATAATTCACCCCTCCACTTT.

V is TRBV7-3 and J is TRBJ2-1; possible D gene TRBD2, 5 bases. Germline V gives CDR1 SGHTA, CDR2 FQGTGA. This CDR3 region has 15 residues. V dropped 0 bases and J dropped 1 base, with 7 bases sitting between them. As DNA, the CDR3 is TGTGCCAGCAGCTTAACTACGGGATCCTACAATGAGCAGTTCTTC. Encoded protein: CASSLTTGSYNEQFF. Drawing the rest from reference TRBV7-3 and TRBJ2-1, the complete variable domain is GAGVSQTPSNKVTEKGKYVELRCDPISGHTALYWYRQSLGQGPEFLIYFQGTGAADDSGLPNDRFFAVRPEGSVSTLKIQRTERGDSAVYLCASSLTTGSYNEQFFGPGTRLTVL.

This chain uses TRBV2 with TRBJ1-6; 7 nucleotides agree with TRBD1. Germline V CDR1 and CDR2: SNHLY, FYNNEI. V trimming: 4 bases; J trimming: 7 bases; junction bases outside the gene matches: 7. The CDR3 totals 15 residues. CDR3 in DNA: TGTGCCAGCAGTGTCGACAGGGCGGAGAATTCACCCCTCCACTTT. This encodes CASSVDRAENSPLHF.

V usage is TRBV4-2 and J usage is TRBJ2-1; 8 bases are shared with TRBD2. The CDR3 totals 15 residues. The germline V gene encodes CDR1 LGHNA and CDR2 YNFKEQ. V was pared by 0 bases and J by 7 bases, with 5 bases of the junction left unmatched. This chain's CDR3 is CASSQEPGGVNEQFF. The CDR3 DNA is TGTGCCAGCAGCCAAGAGCCCGGGGGGGTGAATGAGCAGTTCTTC.

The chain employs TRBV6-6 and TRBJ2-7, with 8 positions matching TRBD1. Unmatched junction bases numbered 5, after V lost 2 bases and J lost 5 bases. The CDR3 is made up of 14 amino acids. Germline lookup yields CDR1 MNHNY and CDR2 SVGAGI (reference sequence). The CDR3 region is CASSYGQGAHEQYF. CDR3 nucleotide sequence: TGTGCCAGCAGTTACGGGCAGGGGGCCCACGAGCAGTACTTC.

Here the CDR3 reads CATSEAGTDSDTQYF. Written as DNA, the CDR3 is TGTGCCACCAGTGAGGCGGGAACGGACTCAGATACGCAGTATTTT. The chain couples TRBV24-1 to TRBJ2-3; D is perhaps TRBD2 (6 bases). The CDR3 sequence is 15 residues long. In germline, CDR1 is KGHDR, CDR2 SFDVKD. Between the trimmed V and J ends, which lost 4 bases and 4 bases, there was a span of 14 bases.

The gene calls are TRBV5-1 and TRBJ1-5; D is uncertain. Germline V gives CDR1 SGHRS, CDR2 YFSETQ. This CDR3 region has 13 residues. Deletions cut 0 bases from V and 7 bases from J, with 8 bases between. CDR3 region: CASSLGRGQPQHF. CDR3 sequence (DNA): TGCGCCAGCAGCTTGGGTCGGGGACAGCCCCAGCATTTT.

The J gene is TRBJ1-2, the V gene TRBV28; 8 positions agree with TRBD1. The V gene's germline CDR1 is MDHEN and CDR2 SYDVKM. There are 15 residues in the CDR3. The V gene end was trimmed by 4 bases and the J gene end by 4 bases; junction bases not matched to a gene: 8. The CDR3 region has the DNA TGTGCCAGCAGTTCTCCAGGGGGCGCGGGCTATGGCTACACCTTC. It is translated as CASSSPGGAGYGYTF.

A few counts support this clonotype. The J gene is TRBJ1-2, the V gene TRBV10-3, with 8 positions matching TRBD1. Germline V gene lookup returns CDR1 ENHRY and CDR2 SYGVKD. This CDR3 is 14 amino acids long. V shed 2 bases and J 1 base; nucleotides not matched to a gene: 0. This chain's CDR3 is CAISEGQGNYGYTF. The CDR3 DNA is TGTGCCATCAGTGAGGGACAGGGTAACTATGGCTACACCTTC.

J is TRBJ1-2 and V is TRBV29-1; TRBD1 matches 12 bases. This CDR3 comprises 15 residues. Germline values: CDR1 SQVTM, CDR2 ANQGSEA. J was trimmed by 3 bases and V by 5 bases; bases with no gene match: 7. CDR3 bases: TGCAGCGTTACTGGGACAGGGGGCGCTGACTATGGCTACACCTTC. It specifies CSVTGTGGADYGYTF. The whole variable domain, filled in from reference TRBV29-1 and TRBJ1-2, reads SAVISQKPSRDICQRGTSLTIQCQVDSQVTMMFWYRQQPGQSLTLIATANQGSEATYESGFVIDKFPISRPNLTFSTLTVSNMSPEDSSIYLCSVTGTGGADYGYTFGSGTRLTVV.

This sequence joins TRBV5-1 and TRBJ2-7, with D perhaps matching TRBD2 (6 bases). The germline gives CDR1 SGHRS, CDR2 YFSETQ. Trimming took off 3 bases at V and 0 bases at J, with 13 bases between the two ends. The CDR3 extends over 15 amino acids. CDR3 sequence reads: CASSSGLLSSYEQYF. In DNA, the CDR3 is TGCGCCAGCAGCTCGGGACTCCTAAGCTCCTACGAGCAGTACTTC.

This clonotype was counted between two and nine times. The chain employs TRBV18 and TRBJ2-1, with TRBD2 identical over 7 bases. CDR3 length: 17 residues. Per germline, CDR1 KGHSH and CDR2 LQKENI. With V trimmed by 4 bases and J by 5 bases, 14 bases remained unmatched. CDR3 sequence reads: CASSQVRGSSGDNEQFF. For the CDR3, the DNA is TGTGCCAGCTCACAAGTAAGGGGTTCAAGCGGGGACAATGAGCAGTTCTTC.

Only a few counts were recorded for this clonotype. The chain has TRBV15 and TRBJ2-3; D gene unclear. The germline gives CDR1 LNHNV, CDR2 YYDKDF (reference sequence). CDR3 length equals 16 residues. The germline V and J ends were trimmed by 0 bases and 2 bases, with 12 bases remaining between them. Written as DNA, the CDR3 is TGTGCCACCAGCAGAGATGGTAGGCCAGTCACAGATACGCAGTATTTT. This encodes CATSRDGRPVTDTQYF.